This T cell receptor (beta chain) was recovered during a study of a mutant IDH1 vaccine in newly diagnosed glioma. Overall study context: Receipt of radiotherapy, temozolomide, or both preceded the study, and most received both.

Time point meaning: baseline, week 1 (first vaccination visit). Treatment here: pre-vaccination baseline after standard-of-care therapy. Profiled with immunoSEQ multiplex PCR; TCRdb holds only in-frame clones, not every one. The data contain some 90,000 clones, about 80% of them seen just once; the ten biggest clones take up about 5.6%. There are 16 residues in the CDR3. Trimming left V 2 bases short and J 5 bases short, with 18 bases between. Looked up from germline, CDR1 is WSHSY and CDR2 is SAAADI. Sequencing used PBMCs, obtained from a glioma patient treated with radiotherapy, temozolomide or both. V and J are TRBV10-2 and TRBJ1-2; TRBD1 is a possible D gene (6 bases). This clonotype originated in a man aged 35 to 55 with glioma. Some clones in this sample may be carry-over from other donors' samples. This CDR3 is CASSENPTTGTYGYTF. The CDR3 DNA is TGCGCCAGCAGTGAGAACCCCACGACAGGAACATATGGCTACACCTTC.